The T cell receptor (beta chain) described here comes from a study of blood T cell repertoires in COVID-19. Study-level information: Italy, Spain and the United States were the sources of the convalescent and acute COVID-19 samples.

Everyone who took part was roughly 18 to 95 years old, and they came from fewer than 25 US areas. Participants were placed into cohorts based on the clinical history they reported. The V gene's germline CDR1 is SGHRS and CDR2 YFSETQ. J was trimmed by 9 bases and V by 0 bases; bases with no gene match: 2. This CDR3 region has 15 residues. TCRdb's copy holds only in-frame clones and misses some; the assay was immunoSEQ multiplex PCR. The repertoire holds some 220,000 clones, with around 89% as singletons. The chain combines TRBV5-1 with TRBJ1-6; 11 bases align to TRBD1. The sample taken for sequencing was PBMCs or T cells enriched from blood (not recorded which). The receptor was derived from a woman in her late teens or twenties in a cohort exposed to, infected with or recovered from COVID-19 (not recorded which). The CDR3 nucleotides are TGCGCCAGCAGCTTGGCGGGGACAGGGGGTTCACCCCTCCACTTT. Translated, it gives CASSLAGTGGSPLHF.